This TCR beta chain was identified during a study of cytomegalovirus exposure and HLA in healthy donors. Study-wide background: In terms of ancestry, the Caucasian-associated cluster contained 75% to 85% of the approximately 400 genotyped donors. Findings and caveats of the study: Reports described diagnosis of cytomegalovirus status by the classifier as highly specific and sensitive. A later analysis linked a missense DCLRE1C variant to TCR beta V- and J-gene trimming.

To note about this clone: As yet, its antigen is unknown.

60 Vbeta and 13 Jbeta primers were used in PCR. The data were produced by immunoSEQ multiplex PCR, yet TCRdb's version contains in-frame clones alone and is incomplete. The sample comprises 110,000 to 150,000 clones, around 78% of which are singletons, and 2% to 2.5% rests with the top ten. This receptor was identified in a woman between 18 and 29 years old in good health and CMV-seropositive. Sequencing input: PBMCs.

The CDR3 is CASTRSQGYNEQFF. For the CDR3, the DNA is TGTGCCAGCACACGGAGCCAGGGCTACAATGAGCAGTTCTTC. The chain couples TRBV9 to TRBJ2-1; possible D gene TRBD1, 5 bases. The CDR3 loop spans 14 amino acids. V dropped 6 bases and J dropped 3 bases, with 13 bases sitting between them. Germline values: CDR1 SGDLS, CDR2 YYNGEE.